This TCR beta chain came from a study of tumor-infiltrating lymphocytes in primary liver carcinoma. The overall study: Read depth, roughly 3.65 to 7.5 million productive TCRbeta reads, did not differ significantly between tissues.

The CDR3 loop spans 15 amino acids. The germline gives CDR1 MNHEY, CDR2 SVGAGI. Blood RNA originated from unsorted whole blood, with germline DNA additionally extracted. As regards this clonotype: A much bigger clone sits one base away, suggesting this may be a read error.

A primer matching the constant region was used to make TCR beta cDNA from 500 to 600 ng of total RNA. Nested multiplex PCR, run for three rounds with slightly modified ARM-PCR, yielded TCR beta libraries. The first two PCR rounds used TRBV1-TRBV30 forward primers with a C-beta reverse primer, roughly 11 cycles each. TCRdb passed the multiplex PCR reads through MiXCR, listing each CDR3 protein once. The table records about 310,000 distinct CDR3 sequences, 50% to 75% of them present only once. Material for sequencing was peripheral blood. The sequence derives from a woman aged 25 to 45 with primary liver carcinoma and hepatitis B virus infection. V is TRBV6-5 and J is TRBJ1-1, with 7 bases aligning to TRBD1. The DNA of the CDR3 is TGTGGCAGCAGACTAAACAGGGGAGGGGACACTGAAGCTTTCTTT. Translating it yields CGSRLNRGGDTEAFF.